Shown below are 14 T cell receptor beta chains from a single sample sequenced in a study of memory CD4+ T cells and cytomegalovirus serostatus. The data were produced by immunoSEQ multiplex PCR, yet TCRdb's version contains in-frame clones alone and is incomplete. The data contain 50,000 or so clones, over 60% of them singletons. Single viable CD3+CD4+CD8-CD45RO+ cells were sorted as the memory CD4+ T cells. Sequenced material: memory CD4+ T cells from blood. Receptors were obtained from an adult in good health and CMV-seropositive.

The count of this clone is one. The CDR3: CASSPDGGDQPQHF. The CDR3 DNA is TGCGCCAGCAGCCCCGACGGGGGTGATCAGCCCCAGCATTTT. The chain has TRBV5-1 and TRBJ1-5; possible D gene TRBD1, 5 bases. From germline, CDR1 is SGHRS and CDR2 YFSETQ. V lost 4 bases and J 5 bases, leaving 13 bases between the germline ends. This CDR3 comprises 14 residues.

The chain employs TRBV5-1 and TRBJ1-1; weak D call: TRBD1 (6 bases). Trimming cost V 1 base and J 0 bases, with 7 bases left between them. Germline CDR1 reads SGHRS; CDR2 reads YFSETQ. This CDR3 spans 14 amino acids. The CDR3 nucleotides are TGCGCCAGCAGCTTGACAGGGATGAACACTGAAGCTTTCTTT. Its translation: CASSLTGMNTEAFF.

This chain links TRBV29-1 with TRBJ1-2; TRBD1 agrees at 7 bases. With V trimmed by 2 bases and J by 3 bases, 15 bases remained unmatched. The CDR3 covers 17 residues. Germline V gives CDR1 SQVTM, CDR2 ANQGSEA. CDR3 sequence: CSVELPPTGTGYYGYTF. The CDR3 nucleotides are TGCAGCGTTGAACTACCCCCGACAGGGACGGGCTACTATGGCTACACCTTC.

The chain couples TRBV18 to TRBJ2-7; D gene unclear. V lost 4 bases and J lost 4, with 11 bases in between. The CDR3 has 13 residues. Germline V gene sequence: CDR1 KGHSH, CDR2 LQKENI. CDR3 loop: CASSQKGLYEQYF. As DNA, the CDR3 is TGTGCCAGCTCACAGAAGGGCCTTTACGAGCAGTACTTC.

CDR3 region: CASSLDREPFPYF. The DNA of the CDR3 is TGTGCCAGCAGCTTGGACCGGGAGCCCTTTCCGTACTTC. The chain couples TRBV5-4 to TRBJ2-7; the D gene is possibly TRBD2 (6 bases). The germline V gene encodes CDR1 SGHNT and CDR2 YYREEE (reference sequence). The CDR3 loop spans 13 amino acids. The ends were cut back, 0 bases at V and 12 bases at J, with 16 bases in the middle. Full variable domain (missing parts from reference TRBV5-4 and TRBJ2-7): ETGVTQSPTHLIKTRGQQVTLRCSSQSGHNTVSWYQQALGQGPQFIFQYYREEENGRGNFPPRFSGLQFPNYSSELNVNALELDDSALYLCASSLDREPFPYFGPGTRLTVT.

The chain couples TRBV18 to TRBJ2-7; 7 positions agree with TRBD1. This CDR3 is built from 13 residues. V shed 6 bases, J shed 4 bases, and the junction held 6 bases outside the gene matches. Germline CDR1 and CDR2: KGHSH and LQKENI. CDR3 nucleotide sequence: TGTGCCAGCTCTAGGGACAGCCAATACGAGCAGTACTTC. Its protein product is CASSRDSQYEQYF.

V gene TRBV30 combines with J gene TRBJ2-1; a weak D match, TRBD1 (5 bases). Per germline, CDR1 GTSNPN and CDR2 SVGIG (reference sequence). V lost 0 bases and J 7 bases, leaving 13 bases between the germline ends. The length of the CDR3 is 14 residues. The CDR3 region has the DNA TGTGCCTGGAGTGTAACCCTAGGGGAAAATGAGCAGTTCTTC. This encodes CAWSVTLGENEQFF.

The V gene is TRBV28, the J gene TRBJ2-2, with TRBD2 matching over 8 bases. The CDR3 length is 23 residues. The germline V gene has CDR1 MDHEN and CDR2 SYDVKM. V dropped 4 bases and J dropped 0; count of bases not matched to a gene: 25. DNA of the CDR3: TGTGCCAGCAGTTCCCCTGCGTACAGGACTAGCCGGGGGCGATTCACGAACACCGGGGAGCTGTTTTTT. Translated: CASSSPAYRTSRGRFTNTGELFF.

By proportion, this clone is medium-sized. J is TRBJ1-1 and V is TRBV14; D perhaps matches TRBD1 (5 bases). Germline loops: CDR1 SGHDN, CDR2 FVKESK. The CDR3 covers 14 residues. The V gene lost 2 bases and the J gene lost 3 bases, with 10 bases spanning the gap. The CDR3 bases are TGTGCCAGCAGCCAACAGGGTCGGTACACTGAAGCTTTCTTT. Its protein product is CASSQQGRYTEAFF.

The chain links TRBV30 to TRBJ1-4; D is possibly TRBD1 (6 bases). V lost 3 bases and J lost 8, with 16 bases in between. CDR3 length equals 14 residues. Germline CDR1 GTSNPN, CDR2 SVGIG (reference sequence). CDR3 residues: CAWRETGKSEKLFF. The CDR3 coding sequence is TGTGCCTGGAGGGAGACAGGAAAGAGCGAAAAACTGTTTTTT.

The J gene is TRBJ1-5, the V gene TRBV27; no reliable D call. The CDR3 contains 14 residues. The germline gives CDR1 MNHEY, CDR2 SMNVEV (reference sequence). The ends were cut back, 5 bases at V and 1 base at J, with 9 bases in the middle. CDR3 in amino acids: CASSPLGSNQPQHF. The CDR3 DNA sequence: TGTGCCAGCAGTCCCTTGGGAAGCAATCAGCCCCAGCATTTT.

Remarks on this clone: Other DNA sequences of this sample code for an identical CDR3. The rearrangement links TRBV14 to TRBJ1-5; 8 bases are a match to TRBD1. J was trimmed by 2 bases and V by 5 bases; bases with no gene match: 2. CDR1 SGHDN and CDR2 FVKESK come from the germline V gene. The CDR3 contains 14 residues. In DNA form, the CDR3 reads TGTGCCAGCAGCTTGACAGGGGGCAATCAGCCCCAGCATTTT. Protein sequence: CASSLTGGNQPQHF. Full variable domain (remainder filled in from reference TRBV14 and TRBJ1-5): EAGVTQFPSHSVIEKGQTVTLRCDPISGHDNLYWYRRVMGKEIKFLLHFVKESKQDESGMPNNRFLAERTGGTYSTLKVQPAELEDSGVYFCASSLTGGNQPQHFGDGTRLSIL.

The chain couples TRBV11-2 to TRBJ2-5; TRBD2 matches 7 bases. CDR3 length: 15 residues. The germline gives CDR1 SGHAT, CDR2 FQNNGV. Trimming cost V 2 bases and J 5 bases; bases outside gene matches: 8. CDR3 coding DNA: TGTGCCAGCAGCTTACGCGGCCTCGGGGGGGAGACCCAGTACTTC. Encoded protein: CASSLRGLGGETQYF.

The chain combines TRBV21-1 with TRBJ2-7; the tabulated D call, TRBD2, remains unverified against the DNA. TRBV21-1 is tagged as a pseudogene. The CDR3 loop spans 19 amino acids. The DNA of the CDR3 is TGTGCCAGCAGCAAAGGCCCTTGCGGACTGTTGGATAAAACCTACGAGCAGTACTTC. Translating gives CASSKGPCGLLDKTYEQYF.